This T cell receptor beta chain comes out of a study of CD8 T cells in ankylosing spondylitis. Findings and limits, study-wide: In peripheral blood, disease-linked CD8+ clones occurred at relatively low frequencies.

This clonotype has just a few counts. Its target is unknown. Quantitative molecular-barcoded 5'-RACE generated the TCR beta libraries. TCRdb re-analysed the 5' RACE reads in MiXCR, keeping a single row per CDR3 protein. Of 35,000 to 50,000 distinct CDR3 sequences listed, over 2.5% are singletons. The CDR3 has 15 amino acids. V gave up 2 bases and J gave up 5 bases, with 16 bases separating them. Germline V gene lookup returns CDR1 SGDLS and CDR2 YYNGEE. Specimen: blood, either unsorted or a sorted T cell fraction (not recorded which). This clonotype was sampled from a male donor with ankylosing spondylitis or in good health (not recorded which). The chain uses TRBV9 and TRBJ2-5; possibly TRBD1 for D (7 bases). CDR3 sequence (DNA): TGTGCCAGCAGCGTTGGAGGGGGCGCCTGGGAGACCCAGTACTTC. This gives the protein CASSVGGGAWETQYF.